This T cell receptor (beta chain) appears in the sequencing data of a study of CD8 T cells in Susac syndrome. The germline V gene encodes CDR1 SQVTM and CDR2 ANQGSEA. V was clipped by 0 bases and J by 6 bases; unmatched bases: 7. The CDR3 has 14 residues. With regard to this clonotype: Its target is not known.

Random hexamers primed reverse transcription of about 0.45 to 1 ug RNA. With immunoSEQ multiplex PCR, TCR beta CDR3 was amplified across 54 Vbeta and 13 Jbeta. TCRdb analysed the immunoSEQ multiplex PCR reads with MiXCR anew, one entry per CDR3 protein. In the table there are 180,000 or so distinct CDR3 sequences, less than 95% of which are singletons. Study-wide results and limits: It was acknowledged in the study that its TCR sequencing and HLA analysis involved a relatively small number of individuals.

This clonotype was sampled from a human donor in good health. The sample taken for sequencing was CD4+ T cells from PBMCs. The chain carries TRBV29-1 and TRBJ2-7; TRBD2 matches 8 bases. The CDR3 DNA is TGCAGCGTTGAAGATCCCGGGACTAGGGCCGAGCAGTACTTC. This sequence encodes CSVEDPGTRAEQYF.